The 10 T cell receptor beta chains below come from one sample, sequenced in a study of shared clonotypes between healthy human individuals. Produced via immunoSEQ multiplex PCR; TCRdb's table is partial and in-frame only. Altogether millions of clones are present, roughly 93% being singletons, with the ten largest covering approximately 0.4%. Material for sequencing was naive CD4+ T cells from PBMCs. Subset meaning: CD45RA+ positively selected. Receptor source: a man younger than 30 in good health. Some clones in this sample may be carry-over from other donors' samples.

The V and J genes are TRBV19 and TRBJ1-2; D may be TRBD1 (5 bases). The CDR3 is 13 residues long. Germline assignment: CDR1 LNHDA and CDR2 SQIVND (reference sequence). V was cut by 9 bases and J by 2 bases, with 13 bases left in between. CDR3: CASPTETNYGYTF. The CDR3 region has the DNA TGTGCCAGCCCGACAGAAACGAACTATGGCTACACCTTC.

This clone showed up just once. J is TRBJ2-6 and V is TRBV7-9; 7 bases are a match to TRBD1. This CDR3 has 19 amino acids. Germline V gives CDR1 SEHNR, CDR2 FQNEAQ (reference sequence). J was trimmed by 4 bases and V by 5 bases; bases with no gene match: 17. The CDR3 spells CASSPRGRGRVGGANVLTF. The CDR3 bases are TGTGCCAGCAGCCCGAGAGGAAGGGGGCGCGTCGGAGGGGCCAACGTCCTGACTTTC.

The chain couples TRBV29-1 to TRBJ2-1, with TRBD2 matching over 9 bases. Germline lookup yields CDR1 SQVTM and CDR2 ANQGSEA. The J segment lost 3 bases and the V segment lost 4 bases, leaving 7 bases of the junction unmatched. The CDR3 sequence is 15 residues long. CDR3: CSVVGTSTYYNEQFF. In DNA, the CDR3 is TGCAGCGTTGTTGGGACTAGCACATACTACAATGAGCAGTTCTTC.

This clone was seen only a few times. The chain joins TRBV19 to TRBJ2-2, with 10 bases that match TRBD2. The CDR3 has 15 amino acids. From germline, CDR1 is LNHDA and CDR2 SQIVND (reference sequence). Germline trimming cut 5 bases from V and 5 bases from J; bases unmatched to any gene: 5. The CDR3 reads CASSSSGRGTGELFF. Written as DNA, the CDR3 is TGTGCCAGTAGTTCCAGCGGGAGGGGTACCGGGGAGCTGTTTTTT.

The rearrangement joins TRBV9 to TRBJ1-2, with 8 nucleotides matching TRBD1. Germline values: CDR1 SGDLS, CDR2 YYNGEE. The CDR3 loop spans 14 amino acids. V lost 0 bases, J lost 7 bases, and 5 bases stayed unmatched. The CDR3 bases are TGTGCCAGCAGCGTAGCTGGACAGGGAAGTGGCTACACCTTC. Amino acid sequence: CASSVAGQGSGYTF.

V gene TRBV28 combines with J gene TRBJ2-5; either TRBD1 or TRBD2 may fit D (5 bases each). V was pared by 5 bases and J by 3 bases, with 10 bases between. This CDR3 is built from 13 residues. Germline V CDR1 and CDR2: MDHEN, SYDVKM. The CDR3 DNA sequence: TGTGCCAGCAGTCCCATGGGGGAAGAGACCCAGTACTTC. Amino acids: CASSPMGEETQYF.

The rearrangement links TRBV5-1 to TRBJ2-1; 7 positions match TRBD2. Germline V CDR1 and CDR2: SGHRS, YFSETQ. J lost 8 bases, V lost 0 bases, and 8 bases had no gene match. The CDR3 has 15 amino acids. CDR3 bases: TGCGCCAGCAGCTTGGAGGGAGGGTTGTGGGATGAGCAGTTCTTC. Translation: CASSLEGGLWDEQFF.

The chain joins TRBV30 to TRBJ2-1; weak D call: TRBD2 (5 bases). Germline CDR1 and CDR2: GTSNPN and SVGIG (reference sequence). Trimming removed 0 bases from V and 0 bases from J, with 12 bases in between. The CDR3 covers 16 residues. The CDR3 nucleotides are TGTGCCTGGAGTGTACGCCTAGCCCGCTCCTACAATGAGCAGTTCTTC. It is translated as CAWSVRLARSYNEQFF.

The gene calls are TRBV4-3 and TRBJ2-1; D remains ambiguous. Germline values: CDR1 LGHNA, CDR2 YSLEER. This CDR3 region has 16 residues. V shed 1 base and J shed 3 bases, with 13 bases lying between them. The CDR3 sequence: CASSQGGLMLYNEQFF. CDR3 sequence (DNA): TGCGCCAGCAGCCAAGGAGGATTAATGCTCTACAATGAGCAGTTCTTC.

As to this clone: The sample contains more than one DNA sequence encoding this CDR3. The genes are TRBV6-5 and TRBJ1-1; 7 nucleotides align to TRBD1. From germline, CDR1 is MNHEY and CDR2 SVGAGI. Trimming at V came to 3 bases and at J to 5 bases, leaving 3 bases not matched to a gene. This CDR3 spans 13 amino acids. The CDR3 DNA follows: TGTGCCAGCAGTTATAACAGGGGTACTGAAGCTTTCTTT. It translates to CASSYNRGTEAFF.